The 19 T cell receptor beta chains below come from one sample, sequenced in a study of tumor and adjacent non-tumor tissue in lung cancer. TCRbeta libraries were built with three rounds of nested PCR, modified from ARM-PCR. MiXCR was run by TCRdb on the multiplex PCR reads, yielding one entry per CDR3 protein. The sample carries about 75,000 distinct CDR3 sequences, about two thirds recorded once. The template was RNA from unsorted bulk tissue. The normal lung tissue was taken more than 3 cm from the tumor edge. Sequenced: distant non-tumor lung tissue. Receptors were obtained from a woman aged 45-60 years with non-small cell lung cancer.

In the case of this clonotype: The junction shows a germline mismatch at one end, possibly a read error. V gene TRBV20-1 combines with J gene TRBJ2-1; D is possibly TRBD2 (5 bases). Germline V gives CDR1 DFQATT, CDR2 SNEGSKA (reference sequence). This CDR3 has 12 amino acids. The CDR3 DNA reads as TGCAATGCTAGATGGACTTCTAATGAGCAGCTCTTC. Amino acids: CNARWTSNEQLF.

In regard to this clonotype: It is likely a read error, because the conserved phenylalanine at the end of the CDR3 is missing. This chain's CDR3 is CASSHPGLAGGNHYNEQFL. In DNA, the CDR3 is TGCGCCAGCAGCCACCCGGGACTAGCGGGAGGGAACCACTACAATGAACAGTTCTTA. J is TRBJ2-1 and V is TRBV4-1; 16 nucleotides agree with TRBD2. The CDR3 is 19 amino acids. CDR1 is MGHRA and CDR2 is YSYEKL in the germline V gene.

Worth noting for this clonotype: A much larger clone lies one base from this, so it may be a read error. The chain carries TRBV4-2 and TRBJ2-1, with 9 bases fitting TRBD2. The trim removed 4 bases at V and 6 bases at J, leaving 10 bases unmatched. The CDR3 contains 16 residues. Germline lookup yields CDR1 LGHNA and CDR2 YNFKEQ. DNA for the CDR3: TGTGCCAGCAGCCCCGTCGTAGCGGGAGTTATCAATGAGCAGTTCTTC. It specifies CASSPVVAGVINEQFF.

On this clonotype: The conserved phenylalanine or tryptophan normally closing the CDR3 is absent here, so this likely arose from a read error. The V call is TRBV4-2, the J call TRBJ1-4, with no clear D. Germline CDR1 reads LGHNA; CDR2 reads YNFKEQ. The CDR3 runs to 16 residues. The V and J ends lost 1 base and 8 bases respectively, with 17 bases between them. The CDR3 reads CASSQASLELEEKLFI. The CDR3 DNA sequence: TGTGCCAGCAGCCAAGCTTCGTTGGAGCTTGAAGAAAAACTGTTTATT.

Concerning this clonotype itself: The germline gene is not matched at one end of the junction; a read error may be the cause. CDR3 amino acids: CAIREGYGTASSYEHYF. The CDR3 DNA reads as TGTGCTATCAGGGAGGGGTATGGGACCGCGAGCTCCTACGAGCACTACTTC. The chain is built from TRBV10-3 and TRBJ2-7; 7 bases map to TRBD2. The CDR3 has 17 residues. Germline CDR1 reads ENHRY; CDR2 reads SYGVKD.

On this clonotype itself: Just one base apart from a much larger clone, this may be a read error. The gene calls are TRBV20-1 and TRBJ2-3; D gene uncertain. This CDR3 comprises 15 residues. Germline-derived CDR1 and CDR2 are DFQATT and SNEGSKA (reference sequence). With 0 bases removed from V and 5 bases from J, the gap between germline ends came to 15 bases. In DNA form, the CDR3 reads TGCAGTGCTAGAGACCTCGCGGAAGGGAAAGATACGCAGTATTTT. Translating it yields CSARDLAEGKDTQYF.

This chain connects TRBV11-1 to TRBJ2-1, with TRBD1 matching over 8 bases. CDR1 is SGHAT, CDR2 FQDESV, per germline (reference sequence). Losses at the gene ends were 7 bases for V and 6 bases for J; bases not matched to a gene: 8. The CDR3 runs to 14 residues. The CDR3 is CASKLATGVNEQFF. CDR3 coding DNA: TGTGCCAGCAAGTTAGCGACAGGGGTCAATGAGCAGTTCTTC.

In the case of this clonotype: One junction end does not reproduce the germline sequence, and a read error may be involved. V gene TRBV20-1 combines with J gene TRBJ2-7; possible D gene TRBD1, 5 bases. Looked up from germline, CDR1 is DFQATT and CDR2 is SNEGSKA (reference sequence). The CDR3 length is 12 residues. CDR3 residues: CSAKQGFEEQNF. For the CDR3, the DNA is TGCAGTGCCAAGCAGGGTTTTGAAGAGCAGAACTTC.

By proportion, this clonotype is medium-sized. The chain has TRBV11-2 and TRBJ2-3; D is uncertain. Germline V CDR1 and CDR2: SGHAT, FQNNGV. V was clipped by 3 bases and J by 4 bases, with 14 bases between them. The CDR3 length is 15 residues. CDR3 sequence: CASSLGNQKSDTQYF. CDR3 DNA: TGTGCCAGCAGCTTGGGGAACCAGAAGTCAGATACGCAGTATTTT.

This clonotype was detected only once. The junction differs from germline at one of its ends, possibly a read error. The V gene is TRBV11-1, the J gene TRBJ2-1; 7 bases are shared with TRBD2. Germline assignment: CDR1 SGHAT and CDR2 FQDESV (reference sequence). The CDR3 has 16 amino acids. CDR3 protein: CANSLVRTGGGNEQFF. The CDR3 DNA is TGTGCCAACAGCTTAGTGAGGACGGGGGGAGGAAATGAGCAGTTCTTC.

This clonotype was counted only a few times. A much larger clone lies one base from this, so it may be a read error. The J gene is TRBJ2-7, the V gene TRBV20-1; the match to TRBD2 covers 7 bases. This CDR3 contains 14 residues. The germline gives CDR1 DFQATT, CDR2 SNEGSKA (reference sequence). The CDR3 protein is CSTRVEREPYEQYF. The DNA for the CDR3 is TGCAGTACTAGAGTCGAGCGGGAACCCTACGAGCAGTACTTC.

In its sample, this clonotype was seen a few times. The junction differs from germline at one of its ends, possibly a read error. The V gene is TRBV20-1, the J gene TRBJ2-7; TRBD2 matches at 7 bases. From germline, CDR1 is DFQATT and CDR2 SNEGSKA (reference sequence). This CDR3 contains 14 residues. The CDR3 here is CSASTSANTDEQYF. The CDR3 nucleotides read TGCAGTGCTAGTACTAGCGCTAACACAGACGAGCAATACTTC.

On this clonotype itself: An end of the junction does not agree with germline; a read error may underlie this. The rearrangement uses TRBV20-1 and TRBJ2-2; 7 bases align to TRBD1. The CDR3 is 15 amino acids. CDR1 is DFQATT and CDR2 is SNEGSKA in the germline V gene (reference sequence). The CDR3 loop reads CSSRSSTGSTGELLF. CDR3 DNA sequence: TGCAGTTCTAGATCCTCGACAGGGAGCACCGGGGAGCTGTTATTC.

The gene calls are TRBV19 and TRBJ2-1; 7 bases are shared with TRBD2. The trim removed 2 bases at V and 5 bases at J, leaving 12 bases unmatched. CDR1 and CDR2 from the germline V gene are LNHDA and SQIVND (reference sequence). The CDR3 length is 17 residues. CDR3: CASSIISGLVDHNEQFF. The CDR3 DNA is TGTGCCAGTAGTATAATCTCCGGACTAGTGGACCACAATGAGCAGTTCTTC.

This clonotype is a singleton in its sample. This may be a read error, as it is one base from a much larger clone. The V gene is TRBV12-3 or TRBV12-4, the J gene TRBJ2-5; D is unclear. The CDR3 runs 15 residues. Trimming stripped 3 bases from V and 4 bases from J, with 15 bases between. For the CDR3, the DNA is TGTGCCAGCAGTTTGAGTGATGGGTTGGGAGAGACCCAGTACTTC. Translating gives CASSLSDGLGETQYF.

The genes are TRBV15 and TRBJ1-2; TRBD1 agrees at 8 bases. The V gene's germline CDR1 is LNHNV and CDR2 YYDKDF (reference sequence). The junction had 2 bases not matched to a gene; V was cut back by 2 bases and J by 6 bases. CDR3 length: 13 amino acids. Written as DNA, the CDR3 is TGTGCCACCAGCAGACAGGGGGCGCATGGCTACACCTTC. This codes for CATSRQGAHGYTF.

In its sample, this clonotype was seen a few times. A read error may be the cause here, since a much bigger clone is one base away. This rearrangement joins TRBV12-3 or TRBV12-4 to TRBJ1-2, with a possible D match to TRBD1 (5 bases). The CDR3 is made up of 14 amino acids. Trimming took 2 bases from V and 7 from J, leaving 14 bases between them. CDR3 DNA sequence: TGTGCCAGCAGTTTACTCGGGGGTCGCACTGGCTACACCTTC. This sequence encodes CASSLLGGRTGYTF.

This clonotype was counted between two and nine times. With a much larger clone just one base away, this may be a read error. This chain joins TRBV6-1 and TRBJ1-1, with D unresolved. Germline values: CDR1 MNHNS, CDR2 SASEGT. Trimming removed 7 bases at V and 5 bases at J, with 11 bases between. The CDR3 is made up of 12 amino acids. The CDR3 sequence: CASNDAWTEAFF. Written as DNA, the CDR3 is TGTGCCAGCAATGACGCCTGGACTGAAGCTTTCTTT.

The chain couples TRBV20-1 to TRBJ1-1, with 8 bases matching TRBD1. The CDR3 is 15 amino acids. Germline-derived CDR1 and CDR2 are DFQATT and SNEGSKA (reference sequence). Written as DNA, the CDR3 is TGCACTTCCACAATTCCAGGGGGCCGGGGCACTGAAGCTTTCTTT. Translation gives CTSTIPGGRGTEAFF.